A single TCR beta chain is shown here with its context. The clone's antigen remains unknown. The input lacks base qualities; no much larger clone sits a single base away. The donors belonged to the validation cohort of over a hundred subjects, which was separate from the approximately 700-subject first cohort. The data were taken from a study of cytomegalovirus exposure and HLA in healthy donors (dated by TCRdb to the late 2010s). Regarding the study in general: The 666 repertoires of the first cohort and the roughly 120 validation repertoires were produced on the same platform, according to a later analysis. The study was designed to test whether signatures of past pathogen exposure could be identified by cataloging public T cell receptors. Besides the first cohort of 550 to 750 subjects, a separate validation cohort made up of some 110 different subjects was used. To predict cytomegalovirus infection status, the study brought together high-throughput TCR immunosequencing, statistical association of individual TCRs with disease status, and machine learning. Broad study findings and their caveats: The authors suggested that the approach could potentially be extended to other disease states and immunological phenotypes. All 120 or so repertoires were used to score co-occurrence in the validation cohort in a later analysis, because that analysis had no HLA typing for the cohort. Subsequent analysis determined that TCRs grouped into clusters in the first cohort also showed a tendency toward co-occurrence across the 130 or so validation repertoires, and roughly 94% of cluster scores exceeded 0. In vitro tests confirmed that a few of the cytomegalovirus-associated TCR beta chains recognize cytomegalovirus antigens. Most TCR sequences were observed very rarely across donors, whereas some public TCRs were present in many individuals. In the study, roughly 160 TCR beta chains were listed as associated with cytomegalovirus. The classifier was reported to diagnose cytomegalovirus status with high specificity and sensitivity in both the original and validation cohorts.

Preparation of the library involved the immunoSEQ multiplex PCR assay. In the source study's methods: A statistical classification framework was developed to diagnose cytomegalovirus status using the catalog of TCR beta chain sequences. TCRdb holds this immuneACCESS table with in-frame rearrangements only. Some clones are missing; in checked studies, unresolved V genes explain under half, and the rest has no known cause. V, J and clone size were drawn from that table, and D and trimming were deduced from the DNA. Present in this sample are tens of thousands of clones, more than 95% of which were seen just once. The ten top clones hold under 2.5% of the sample. Taken from the germline V gene (reference sequence), the CDR1 and CDR2 loops are SEHNR and FQNEAQ. Taken from cysteine to phenylalanine, the CDR3 has 13 residues. CDR3 DNA only is kept here, 39 bases in frame from base 1. The junction carries 8 bases between V and J, which are trimmed by 5 bases and 1 base respectively.

This TCR derives from a man aged 18 to 29 in good health and CMV-seronegative. The specimen was PBMCs. The V gene is TRBV7-9 and the J gene is TRBJ1-1, with the D gene call left open. The CDR3 reads as follows: CASSRRQNTEAFF. The bases read TGTGCCAGCAGCCGCCGACAGAACACTGAAGCTTTCTTT.